The 22 T cell receptor beta chains reported below all come from one sample, sequenced in a study of blood T cell repertoires in COVID-19. Clones were sequenced by immunoSEQ multiplex PCR, and TCRdb holds only the in-frame ones, with some missing. The repertoire holds approximately 190,000 clones, with 70% to 90% as singletons. The sample was peripheral blood. All receptors come from a man between 60 and 75 years old with active or convalescent COVID-19.

The gene calls are TRBV9 and TRBJ2-1, with 9 bases aligning to TRBD2. Germline V gene lookup returns CDR1 SGDLS and CDR2 YYNGEE. This CDR3 contains 15 residues. The V gene end was trimmed by 5 bases and the J gene end by 1 base; junction bases not matched to a gene: 4. CDR3 bases: TGTGCCAGCAGTGCGGGGGGGCAGTCCTACAATGAGCAGTTCTTC. Translating gives CASSAGGQSYNEQFF.

This sequence joins TRBV10-3 and TRBJ2-1; no clear D. Germline V lookup: CDR1 ENHRY, CDR2 SYGVKD. This CDR3 contains 14 residues. Trimming shortened V by 5 bases and J by 5 bases, and 13 bases separated the two germline ends. The chain's CDR3 is CAISPQRGDNEQFF. The CDR3 DNA reads TGTGCCATCAGTCCCCAGAGAGGCGACAATGAGCAGTTCTTC.

This sequence joins TRBV19 and TRBJ1-4, with TRBD1 identical over 8 bases. The CDR3 is made up of 15 amino acids. CDR1 is LNHDA, CDR2 SQIVND, per germline (reference sequence). V lost 4 bases to trimming and J lost 7 bases; unmatched junction nucleotides: 8. CDR3 in DNA: TGTGCCAGTAGTAGCAGACAGGGGATAGGTGAAAAACTGTTTTTT. It codes for CASSSRQGIGEKLFF.

The CDR3 is CASSTRLASITGELFF. For the CDR3, the DNA is TGTGCCAGCAGCACCCGACTAGCGTCCATAACCGGGGAGCTGTTTTTT. J is TRBJ2-2 and V is TRBV3-1 (or the pseudogene TRBV3-2), with 8 bases fitting TRBD2. J gave up 5 bases and V 5 bases, and 10 bases lay outside the gene matches. Germline CDR1 is LGHDT and CDR2 is YNNKEL (reference sequence). This CDR3 has 16 amino acids.

This clone was found once. The chain uses TRBV5-1 and TRBJ2-1; 9 bases agree with TRBD1. The CDR3 sequence is 14 residues long. Germline loops: CDR1 SGHRS, CDR2 YFSETQ. With V trimmed by 2 bases and J by 10 bases, 7 bases remained unmatched. The CDR3 nucleotides are TGCGCCAGCAGCTTAGAGGACAGGGGTCACGAGCAGTTCTTC. Translation: CASSLEDRGHEQFF.

The V gene is TRBV6-5, the J gene TRBJ1-5; 8 bases agree with TRBD1. Germline V gene sequence: CDR1 MNHEY, CDR2 SVGAGI. Unmatched junction bases numbered 0, after V lost 0 bases and J lost 5 bases. This CDR3 spans 14 amino acids. CDR3 region: CASSYSTGDQPQHF. The DNA of the CDR3 is TGTGCCAGCAGTTACTCGACAGGGGATCAGCCCCAGCATTTT.

Only one count was recorded for this clone. The chain joins TRBV5-5 to TRBJ2-7; 8 bases agree with TRBD1. The CDR3 runs to 15 residues. The germline V gene has CDR1 SGHKS and CDR2 YYEKEE (reference sequence). The trim removed 0 bases at V and 4 bases at J, leaving 6 bases unmatched. This CDR3 is CASSLAGQVLYEQYF. CDR3 in DNA: TGTGCCAGCAGCTTGGCGGGACAGGTACTTTACGAGCAGTACTTC.

The chain recombines TRBV5-1 with TRBJ1-6; TRBD1 matches 7 bases. Per germline, CDR1 SGHRS and CDR2 YFSETQ. The CDR3 contains 16 residues. Trimming took 4 bases from V and 0 from J; bases not matched to a gene: 4. CDR3 sequence (DNA): TGCGCCAGCAGCGCGGGACAGTACTCCTATAATTCACCCCTCCACTTT. Its translation is CASSAGQYSYNSPLHF.

V is TRBV5-1 and J is TRBJ2-7; 10 bases line up with TRBD2. This CDR3 comprises 15 residues. Unmatched junction bases numbered 4, after V lost 3 bases and J lost 1 base. Germline CDR1 is SGHRS and CDR2 is YFSETQ. The CDR3 sequence is CASSSTSGPSYEQYF. The CDR3 nucleotides are TGCGCCAGCAGCTCGACTAGCGGGCCATCCTACGAGCAGTACTTC.

The gene calls are TRBV5-1 and TRBJ2-3; D not resolved. The CDR3 covers 15 residues. V lost 0 bases to trimming and J lost 0 bases, with 8 bases between them. CDR1 is SGHRS, CDR2 YFSETQ, per germline. Here the CDR3 DNA reads TGCGCCAGCAGCTTGGAACAGCTTAGCACAGATACGCAGTATTTT. It specifies CASSLEQLSTDTQYF.

This clone was seen only once. This chain joins TRBV6-5 and TRBJ1-5; maybe TRBD1 (6 bases). CDR3 length: 13 residues. The germline V gene encodes CDR1 MNHEY and CDR2 SVGAGI. V lost 5 bases, J lost 5 bases, and 10 bases lay in between. In DNA form, the CDR3 reads TGTGCCAGCAGTCCTCAGGGGTATCAGCCCCAGCATTTT. Translated, it gives CASSPQGYQPQHF.

The chain links TRBV5-1 to TRBJ2-5; 9 bases fit TRBD1. The CDR3 loop spans 15 amino acids. The V segment lost 4 bases and the J segment 1 base; nucleotides outside the gene matches: 5. From germline, CDR1 is SGHRS and CDR2 YFSETQ. The CDR3 loop reads CASSTQGAVQETQYF. The CDR3 DNA reads TGCGCCAGCAGCACACAGGGGGCCGTCCAAGAGACCCAGTACTTC.

Comments on this clone: The sample contains more than one DNA sequence encoding this CDR3. The chain's CDR3 is CASSPPGQSTDTQYF. CDR3 DNA: TGTGCCAGCTCACCACCGGGACAGAGCACAGATACGCAGTATTTT. The chain is built from TRBV18 and TRBJ2-3; TRBD1 matches at 7 bases. The V and J ends lost 0 bases and 0 bases, in that order; junction bases with no gene match: 0. This CDR3 is 15 amino acids long. The germline V gene has CDR1 KGHSH and CDR2 LQKENI.

The chain couples TRBV7-9 to TRBJ2-1, with D tentatively TRBD1 (5 bases). The germline V gene encodes CDR1 SEHNR and CDR2 FQNEAQ (reference sequence). The V end lost 2 bases, the J end lost 5 bases, and 10 bases lay between the germline ends. The CDR3 covers 14 residues. In nucleotides, the CDR3 is TGTGCCAGCAGCTTATATAGCAGGGACAATGAGCAGTTCTTC. It yields the protein CASSLYSRDNEQFF.

The chain links TRBV19 to TRBJ1-2; 7 bases fit TRBD1. V gave up 7 bases and J gave up 8 bases; unmatched junction bases: 13. The CDR3 consists of 14 residues. Germline loops: CDR1 LNHDA, CDR2 SQIVND (reference sequence). CDR3 nucleotide sequence: TGTGCCAGTACCCGAGGGTCCACAGGGGTCGGCTACACCTTC. This translates into CASTRGSTGVGYTF.

In regard to this clone: The sample has other DNA sequences that encode this CDR3 too. V gene TRBV7-9 combines with J gene TRBJ1-2, with D tentatively TRBD1 (5 bases). The CDR3 extends over 14 amino acids. V was trimmed by 1 base and J by 4 bases, leaving 10 bases between them. In germline, CDR1 is SEHNR, CDR2 FQNEAQ (reference sequence). The CDR3 DNA reads as TGTGCCAGCAGCTTAGGTGGGCAGGGCTATGGCTACACCTTC. It codes for CASSLGGQGYGYTF.

This chain links TRBV25-1 with TRBJ2-6, with 7 bases matching TRBD1. The CDR3 has 18 residues. V lost 2 bases, J lost 0 bases, and 7 bases stayed unmatched. CDR1 MGHDK and CDR2 SYGVNS come from the germline V gene. CDR3 in amino acids: CASSEGTAGFSGANVLTF. The CDR3 coding sequence is TGTGCCAGCAGTGAAGGGACAGCCGGTTTCTCTGGGGCCAACGTCCTGACTTTC.

The chain combines TRBV5-5 with TRBJ2-2, with D perhaps matching TRBD2 (5 bases). Trimming took off 5 bases at V and 5 bases at J, with 13 bases between the two ends. The CDR3 covers 14 residues. Germline V gene sequence: CDR1 SGHKS, CDR2 YYEKEE (reference sequence). This CDR3 is CASSPQIATGELFF. CDR3 DNA sequence: TGTGCCAGCAGTCCACAGATAGCGACCGGGGAGCTGTTTTTT.

J is TRBJ1-3 and V is TRBV5-6, with a tentative D call TRBD1 (5 bases). This CDR3 is built from 16 residues. The germline V and J ends were trimmed by 0 bases and 4 bases, with 14 bases remaining between them. Per the germline V gene, CDR1 is SGHDT and CDR2 is YYEEEE. CDR3 nucleotide sequence: TGTGCCAGCAGCTTGGCCGTAGGGGCGCGCGGAAACACCATATATTTT. Its protein is CASSLAVGARGNTIYF.

This chain links TRBV18 with TRBJ2-2, with 7 bases fitting TRBD1. Germline trimming cut 5 bases from V and 1 base from J; bases unmatched to any gene: 10. This CDR3 has 17 residues. Germline V CDR1 and CDR2: KGHSH, LQKENI. The CDR3 nucleotides are TGTGCCAGCTCATCCCGACAGGGCGAATTGAACACCGGGGAGCTGTTTTTT. Its translation is CASSSRQGELNTGELFF.

The rearrangement joins TRBV18 to TRBJ1-4; 11 bases map to TRBD1. Per germline, CDR1 KGHSH and CDR2 LQKENI. The CDR3 is made up of 18 amino acids. The V segment lost 4 bases and the J segment 0 bases; nucleotides outside the gene matches: 7. The CDR3 spells CASSLLPGQGATNEKLFF. In nucleotides, the CDR3 is TGTGCCAGCTCACTATTACCGGGACAGGGGGCAACTAATGAAAAACTGTTTTTT.

The chain joins TRBV10-1 to TRBJ2-1, with 7 bases that match TRBD2. V was pared by 2 bases and J by 6 bases, with 4 bases of the junction left unmatched. Germline lookup yields CDR1 WNHNN and CDR2 SYGVQD (reference sequence). The CDR3 runs to 14 residues. CDR3 sequence: CASSEGGGTNEQFF. In DNA form, the CDR3 reads TGCGCCAGCAGTGAGGGCGGGGGAACCAATGAGCAGTTCTTC.